Listed below are T cell receptor beta chains from one sample, sequenced in a study of cytomegalovirus exposure and HLA in healthy donors. TCRdb keeps only in-frame clones here, not all; method: immunoSEQ multiplex PCR. The table records some 65,000 clones, more than 60% of them present only once. Sequencing was done on a sample of PBMCs. The receptors here all came from a woman in her forties in good health and CMV-seropositive. CDR3s include the opening cysteine and the closing phenylalanine or tryptophan. Each record gives: J gene, CDR3 length, clone size, V gene, CDR3 protein. For some rows the clone size is stated as once, few or many, or as a class when expanded; others skip it.

>TRBJ2-3|18|NA|TRBV11-2
CASSLGLGTSRTTDTQYF
>TRBJ2-7|15|once|TRBV29-1
CSVGVAGGLSYEQYF
>TRBJ1-2|14|NA|TRBV7-9
CASSPPGSTDGYTF
>TRBJ2-7|13|NA|TRBV4-1
CASSQSKGLEQYF
>TRBJ1-5|15|NA|TRBV6-5
CASRRDRGSNQPQHF
>TRBJ1-2|16|NA|TRBV5-1
CASSQTGGLVSYGYTF
>TRBJ2-3|19|NA|TRBV19
CASSIERGGSGGLWDTQYF
>TRBJ2-1|14|NA|TRBV7-6
CASSSGQGYGEQFF
>TRBJ1-3|14|NA|TRBV6-6
CASRQTGAGNTIYF
>TRBJ2-2|14|NA|TRBV9
CASSGPGITGELFF
>TRBJ2-3|13|NA|TRBV2
CANSGRQGDTQYF
>TRBJ1-1|13|NA|TRBV27
CASSWGVGTEAFF
>TRBJ2-2|13|few|TRBV6-5
CASSWTVTGELFF
>TRBJ1-3|16|NA|TRBV4-1
CASSQGGGFSGNTIYF
>TRBJ2-7|10|NA|TRBV19
CASSIIEQYF
>TRBJ1-2|15|NA|TRBV16
CASSQSDSHSYGYTF
>TRBJ2-1|17|NA|TRBV7-9
CASSSFTGTVSYNEQFF
>TRBJ1-5|14|once|TRBV7-8
CASSFSGQDQPQHF
>TRBJ2-2|17|NA|TRBV7-9
CSSSSPSGTGGTGELFF
>NA|14|NA|TRBV23-1
CASSHTGQAYEQYF
>TRBJ1-1|14|NA|TRBV7-2
CASSLSGTNTEAFF
>TRBJ1-1|13|NA|TRBV15
CATSQIMNTEAFF
>TRBJ2-3|15|few|TRBV6-4
CASKGGAGEGDTQYF
>TRBJ1-4|16|NA|TRBV11-2
CASRKKALGGNEKLFF
>TRBJ2-7|14|NA|TRBV7-2
CASSFTGGDYEQYF
>TRBJ2-1|15|NA|TRBV27
CASSLPGGSYNEQFF
>TRBJ2-3|15|NA|TRBV30
CAWSYGTSGTDTQYF
>TRBJ1-1|11|NA|TRBV6-6
CASSLQSEAFF
>TRBJ2-7|17|NA|TRBV7-8
CASRGGTGELGTYEQYF
>TRBJ2-3|16|NA|TRBV5-1
CASSPVAARGTDTQYF
>TRBJ2-7|15|NA|TRBV5-6
CASSFLAGQPYEQYF
>TRBJ2-4|13|NA|TRBV28
CASSFGSKNIQYF
>TRBJ2-3|16|NA|TRBV6-6
CASSYKVAGATDTQYF
>TRBJ2-7|15|few|TRBV7-9
CSSSLAHLTDYEQYF
>TRBJ1-1|14|NA|TRBV9
CASSAGQGVTEAFF
>TRBJ1-5|14|NA|TRBV29-1
CSVVGGAGDQPQHF
>TRBJ1-4|15|NA|TRBV11-2
CASSLAQGEWEKLFF
>TRBJ2-3|14|NA|TRBV5-6
CASSLGLFADTQYF